This is a list of T cell receptor beta chains from one sample in a study of early stage breast cancer tumors. Clones were read by immunoSEQ multiplex PCR, and TCRdb kept only the in-frame ones, dropping some. This table holds about 8,400 clones, about 72% found once. Material for sequencing was normal breast tissue next to the tumor. The receptor set was obtained from a person aged 55 to 69 with breast cancer. Each CDR3 is given with its conserved first and last residue. D genes are given only for firm matches. Clone size is stated in some rows and not others, as once, few, many or a class when expanded.

cdr3_aa cdr3_nt j_call clone_size v_call d_call
CASSVLASGEQYF TGTGCCAGCAGCGTACTAGCCTCGGGGGAGCAGTACTTC TRBJ2-7 . TRBV9 .
CATSRDITGAAGNTIYF TGTGCCACCAGCAGAGATATTACAGGGGCAGCTGGAAACACCATATATTTT TRBJ1-3 . TRBV15 TRBD1
CASSQGQGNEKLFF TGTGCCAGCTCTCAGGGACAGGGCAATGAAAAACTGTTTTTT TRBJ1-4 . TRBV18 TRBD1
CASSLRVPGELFF TGTGCCAGCAGTTTGAGGGTCCCCGGGGAGCTGTTTTTT TRBJ2-2 . TRBV28 .
CASTRSRGVSGYTF TGCGCCAGCACCCGAAGTAGGGGAGTAAGCGGCTACACCTTC TRBJ1-2 once TRBV23-1 .
CASSLVGGNEKLFF TGTGCCAGCAGTTTAGTTGGGGGTAATGAAAAACTGTTTTTT TRBJ1-4 . TRBV28 .
CATSSPGLSGANVLTF TGTGCCACCAGCTCCCCAGGGCTCTCTGGGGCCAACGTCCTGACTTTC TRBJ2-6 . TRBV15 .
CASSSNPEAFF TGTGCCAGCAGTTCTAACCCTGAAGCTTTCTTT TRBJ1-1 . TRBV28 .
CASRGGTDLYSNQPQHF TGTGCCAGCAGAGGAGGGACAGACCTATATAGCAATCAGCCCCAGCATTTT TRBJ1-5 . TRBV5-8 TRBD1
CASSFDLAYNEQFF TGTGCCAGCAGTTTCGACCTCGCCTACAATGAGCAGTTCTTC TRBJ2-1 . TRBV7-8 .
CASSSGQGVYSNQPQHF TGTGCCAGCAGCTCAGGACAGGGGGTATATAGCAATCAGCCCCAGCATTTT TRBJ1-5 . TRBV5-5 TRBD1
CATSPLVRTYSSYNEQFF TGTGCCACCAGCCCGTTGGTTCGAACATATAGCTCCTACAATGAGCAGTTCTTC TRBJ2-1 . TRBV15 .
CASSQGTTEAFF TGTGCCAGCAGCCAGGGGACCACTGAAGCTTTCTTT TRBJ1-1 . TRBV25-1 .
CASSTGTDTQYF TGTGCCAGTAGTACAGGCACAGATACGCAGTATTTT TRBJ2-3 few TRBV19 .
CASSLDRAYGYTF TGTGCCAGCAGCCTTGACAGGGCCTATGGCTACACCTTC TRBJ1-2 . TRBV7-2 TRBD1
CASSHRLAGDNEQFF TGTGCCAGCAGCCACAGACTAGCGGGAGATAATGAGCAGTTCTTC TRBJ2-1 . TRBV21-1 .
CASSLDRGTGQPQHF TGTGCCAGCTCACTTGACAGGGGGACGGGGCAGCCCCAGCATTTT TRBJ1-5 . TRBV18 TRBD1
CASSPSGGFPSTDTQYF TGTGCCAGCAGCCCCAGCGGGGGGTTCCCTAGCACAGATACGCAGTATTTT TRBJ2-3 . TRBV9 TRBD2
CASRKASGGYEQYF TGTGCCAGCAGGAAGGCTAGCGGGGGTTACGAGCAGTACTTC TRBJ2-7 few TRBV27 TRBD2
CASSLRWHRGAVF TGTGCCAGCAGCTTGAGGTGGCACCGGGGAGCTGTTTTT TRBJ2-2 . TRBV5-6 .
CASSEEAGGYKETQYF TGTGCCAGCAGTGAAGAAGCGGGGGGCTATAAAGAGACCCAGTACTTC TRBJ2-5 . TRBV6-1 TRBD2
CASSAITDNSPLHF TGTGCCAGCAGTGCGATAACAGATAATTCACCCCTCCACTTT TRBJ1-6 . TRBV6-5 .
CASSRTEYLGEQYF TGTGCCAGCAGCCGGACAGAATATTTAGGCGAGCAGTACTTC TRBJ2-7 . TRBV28 .
CASSLTGNTEAFF TGTGCCAGCAGTCTTACAGGGAACACTGAAGCTTTCTTT TRBJ1-1 . TRBV6-5 .
CASSVTGTGTYNEQFF TGTGCCAGCAGTGTGACCGGGACAGGGACCTACAATGAGCAGTTCTTC TRBJ2-1 . TRBV28 TRBD1
CASSLWGAPGQGRTGELFF TGTGCCAGCAGCTTATGGGGGGCCCCCGGGCAGGGCCGTACCGGGGAGCTGTTTTTT TRBJ2-2 . TRBV7-9 .
CASSLFGGLGQGYNEQFF TGTGCCAGCAGTTTATTCGGCGGGCTGGGACAGGGGTACAATGAGCAGTTCTTC TRBJ2-1 . TRBV28 TRBD1
CAWSRDRSASTAFF TGTGCCTGGAGTCGCGACAGAAGCGCGTCTACGGCTTTCTTT TRBJ1-1 few TRBV30 .
CASSLEALVAALTYNEQFF TGTGCCAGCAGCTTAGAAGCCTTAGTGGCTGCCCTAACCTACAATGAGCAGTTCTTC TRBJ2-1 . TRBV11-2 .
CASSSGLRQETQYF TGTGCCAGCAGCTCGGGACTCCGTCAAGAGACCCAGTACTTC TRBJ2-5 . TRBV5-4 .
CASSLFGGNEQYF TGTGCCAGCAGCTTATTCGGTGGAAACGAGCAGTACTTC TRBJ2-7 medium-sized TRBV11-1 .